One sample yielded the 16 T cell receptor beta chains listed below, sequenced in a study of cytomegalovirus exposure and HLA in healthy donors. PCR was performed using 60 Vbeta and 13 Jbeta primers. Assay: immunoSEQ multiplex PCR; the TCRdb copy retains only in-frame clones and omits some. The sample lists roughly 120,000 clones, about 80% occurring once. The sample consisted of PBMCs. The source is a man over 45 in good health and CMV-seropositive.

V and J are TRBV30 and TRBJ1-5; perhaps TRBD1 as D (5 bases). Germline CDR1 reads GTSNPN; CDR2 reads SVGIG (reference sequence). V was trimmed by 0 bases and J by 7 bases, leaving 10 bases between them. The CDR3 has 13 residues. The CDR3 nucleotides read TGTGCCTGGAGTGTACAGGCCGGGCAGCCCCAGCATTTT. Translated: CAWSVQAGQPQHF.

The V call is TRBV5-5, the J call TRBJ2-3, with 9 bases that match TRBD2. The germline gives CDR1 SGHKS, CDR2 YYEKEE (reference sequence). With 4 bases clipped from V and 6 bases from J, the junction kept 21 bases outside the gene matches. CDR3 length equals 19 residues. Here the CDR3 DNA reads TGTGCCAGCAGCGGAACTAATCTAGCGGGGCGGGGGCTTGGTGATACGCAGTATTTT. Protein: CASSGTNLAGRGLGDTQYF.

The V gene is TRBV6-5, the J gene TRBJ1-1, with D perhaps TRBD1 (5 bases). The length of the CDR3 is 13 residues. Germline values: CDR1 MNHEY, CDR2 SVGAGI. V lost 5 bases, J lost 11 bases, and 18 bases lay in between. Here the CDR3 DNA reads TGTGCCAGCAGTCTTACGACAGAGAACGTGGCTTTCTTT. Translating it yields CASSLTTENVAFF.

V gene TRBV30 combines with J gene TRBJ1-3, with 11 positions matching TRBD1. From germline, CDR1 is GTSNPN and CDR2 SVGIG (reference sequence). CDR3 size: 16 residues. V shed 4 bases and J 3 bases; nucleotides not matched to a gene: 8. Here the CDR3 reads CAWTSRTGGGGNTIYF. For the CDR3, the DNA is TGTGCCTGGACTTCCAGGACAGGGGGCGGTGGAAACACCATATATTTT. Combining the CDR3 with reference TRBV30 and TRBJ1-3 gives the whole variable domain SQTIHQWPATLVQPVGSPLSLECTVEGTSNPNLYWYRQAAGRGLQLLFYSVGIGQISSEVPQNLSASRPQDRQFILSSKKLLLSDSGFYLCAWTSRTGGGGNTIYFGEGSWLTVV.

CDR3: CASSPVERSVGRGETQYF. CDR3 sequence (DNA): TGTGCCAGCTCACCGGTCGAGCGCTCCGTGGGGAGGGGAGAGACCCAGTACTTC. The rearrangement uses TRBV18 and TRBJ2-5, with 7 bases identical to TRBD2. The CDR3 length is 18 residues. J gave up 4 bases and V 3 bases, and 17 bases lay outside the gene matches. Germline V gives CDR1 KGHSH, CDR2 LQKENI.

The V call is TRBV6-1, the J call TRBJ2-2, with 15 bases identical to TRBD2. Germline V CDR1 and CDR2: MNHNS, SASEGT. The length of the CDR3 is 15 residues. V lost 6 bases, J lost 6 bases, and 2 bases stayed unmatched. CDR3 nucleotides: TGTGCCAGCAGGAGGACTAGCGGGGGGGCCGGGGAGCTGTTTTTT. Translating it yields CASRRTSGGAGELFF.

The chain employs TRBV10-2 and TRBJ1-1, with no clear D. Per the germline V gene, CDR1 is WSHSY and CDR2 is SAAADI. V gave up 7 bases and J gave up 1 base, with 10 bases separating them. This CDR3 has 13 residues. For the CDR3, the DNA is TGCGCCAGCAAGCCGGTCACGAACACTGAAGCTTTCTTT. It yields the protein CASKPVTNTEAFF.

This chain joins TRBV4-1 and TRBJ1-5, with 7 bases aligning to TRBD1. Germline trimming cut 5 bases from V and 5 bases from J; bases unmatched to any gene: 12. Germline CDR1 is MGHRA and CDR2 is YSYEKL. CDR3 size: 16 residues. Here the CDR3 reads CASSGPLGQVDQPQHF. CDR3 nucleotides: TGCGCCAGCAGCGGCCCGCTTGGACAGGTGGATCAGCCCCAGCATTTT.

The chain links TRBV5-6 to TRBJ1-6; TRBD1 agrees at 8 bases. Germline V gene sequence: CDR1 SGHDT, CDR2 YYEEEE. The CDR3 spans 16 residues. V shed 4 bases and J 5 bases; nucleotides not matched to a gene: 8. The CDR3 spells CASSLPGGEHNSPLHF. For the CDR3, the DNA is TGTGCCAGCAGCCTACCAGGGGGCGAGCATAATTCACCCCTCCACTTT.

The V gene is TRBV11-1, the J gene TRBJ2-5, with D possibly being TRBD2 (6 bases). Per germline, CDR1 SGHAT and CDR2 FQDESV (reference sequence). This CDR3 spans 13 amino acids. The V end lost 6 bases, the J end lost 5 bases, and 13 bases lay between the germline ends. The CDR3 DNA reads TGTGCCAGCAGTTCCACTAGCCTGGAGACCCAGTACTTC. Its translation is CASSSTSLETQYF.

CDR3 sequence: CASSVDSGRTDTQYF. In DNA form, the CDR3 reads TGTGCCAGCAGCGTAGATAGCGGACGCACAGATACGCAGTATTTT. The chain carries TRBV9 and TRBJ2-3; possible D gene TRBD2, 6 bases. The CDR3 has 15 residues. Trimming stripped 0 bases from V and 1 base from J, with 9 bases between. Germline V gene data show CDR1 as SGDLS and CDR2 as YYNGEE.

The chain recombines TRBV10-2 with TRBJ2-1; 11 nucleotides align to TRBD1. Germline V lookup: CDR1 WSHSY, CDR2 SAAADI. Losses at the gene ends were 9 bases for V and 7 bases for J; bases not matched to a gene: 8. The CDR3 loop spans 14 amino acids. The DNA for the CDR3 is TGCGCCAGTGGTTGGGGACAGGGGGGGAATGAGCAGTTCTTC. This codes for CASGWGQGGNEQFF.

The CDR3 reads CASRPSGGGGTEAFF. CDR3 in DNA: TGTGCCAGCAGGCCTTCAGGGGGCGGTGGCACTGAAGCTTTCTTT. The chain carries TRBV5-5 and TRBJ1-1; 8 nucleotides match TRBD1. This CDR3 is 15 amino acids long. The V gene end was trimmed by 5 bases and the J gene end by 4 bases; junction bases not matched to a gene: 10. Per germline, CDR1 SGHKS and CDR2 YYEKEE (reference sequence).

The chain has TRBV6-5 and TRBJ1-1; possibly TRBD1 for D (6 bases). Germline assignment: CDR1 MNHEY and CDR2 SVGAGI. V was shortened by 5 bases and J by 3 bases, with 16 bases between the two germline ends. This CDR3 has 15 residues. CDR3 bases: TGTGCCAGCAGTGGGGGGGGGCAGGGTGACACTGAAGCTTTCTTT. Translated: CASSGGGQGDTEAFF.

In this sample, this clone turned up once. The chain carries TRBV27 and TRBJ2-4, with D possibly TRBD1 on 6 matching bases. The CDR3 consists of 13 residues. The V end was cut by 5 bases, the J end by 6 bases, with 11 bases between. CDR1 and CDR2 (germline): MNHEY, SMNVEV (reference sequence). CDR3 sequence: CASSTGQRNIQYF. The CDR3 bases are TGTGCCAGCAGTACCGGACAGAGAAACATTCAGTACTTC.

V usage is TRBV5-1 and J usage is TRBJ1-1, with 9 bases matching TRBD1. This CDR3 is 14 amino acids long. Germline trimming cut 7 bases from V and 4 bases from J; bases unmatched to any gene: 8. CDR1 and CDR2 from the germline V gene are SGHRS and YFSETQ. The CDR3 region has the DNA TGCGCCAGCGCTATGGGGACAGGGAGCACTGAAGCTTTCTTT. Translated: CASAMGTGSTEAFF.